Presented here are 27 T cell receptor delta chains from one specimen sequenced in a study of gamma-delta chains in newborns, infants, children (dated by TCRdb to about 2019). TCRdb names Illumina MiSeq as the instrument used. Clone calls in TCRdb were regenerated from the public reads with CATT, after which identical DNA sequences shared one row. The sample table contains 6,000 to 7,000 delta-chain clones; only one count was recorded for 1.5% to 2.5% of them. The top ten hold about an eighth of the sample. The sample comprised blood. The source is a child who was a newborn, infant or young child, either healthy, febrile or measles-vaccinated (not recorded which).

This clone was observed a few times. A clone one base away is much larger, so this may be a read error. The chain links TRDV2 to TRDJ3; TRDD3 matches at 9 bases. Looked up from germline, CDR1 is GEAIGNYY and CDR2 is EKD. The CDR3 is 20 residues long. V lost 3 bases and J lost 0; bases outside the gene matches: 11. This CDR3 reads CACDALGTGGPSWDTRQMFF. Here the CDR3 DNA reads TGTGCCTGTGACGCCCTCGGGACTGGGGGACCCTCCTGGGACACCCGACAGATGTTTTTC.

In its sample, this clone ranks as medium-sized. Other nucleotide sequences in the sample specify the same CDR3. CDR3 sequence: CACDTLLGDMSSWDTRQMFF. The CDR3 bases are TGTGCCTGTGACACCCTACTGGGGGATATGAGCTCCTGGGACACCCGACAGATGTTTTTC. V and J are TRDV2 and TRDJ3; 11 nucleotides match TRDD3. In germline, CDR1 is GEAIGNYY, CDR2 EKD. There are 20 residues in the CDR3. The V segment lost 0 bases and the J segment 0 bases; nucleotides outside the gene matches: 6.

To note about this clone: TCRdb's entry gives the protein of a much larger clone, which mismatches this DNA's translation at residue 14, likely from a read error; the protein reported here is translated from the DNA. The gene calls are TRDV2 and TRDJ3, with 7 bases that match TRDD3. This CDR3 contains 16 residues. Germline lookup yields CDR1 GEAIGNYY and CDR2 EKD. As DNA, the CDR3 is TGTGCCTGTGACACCGTGGGATACTCGGACACCCGACAGGTGTTTTTC. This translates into CACDTVGYSDTRQVFF.

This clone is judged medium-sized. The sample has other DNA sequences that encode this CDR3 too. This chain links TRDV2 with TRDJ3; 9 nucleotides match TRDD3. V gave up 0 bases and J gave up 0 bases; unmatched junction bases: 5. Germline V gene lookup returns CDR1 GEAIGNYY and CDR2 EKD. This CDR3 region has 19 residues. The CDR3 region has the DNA TGTGCCTGTGACACCTGGGGATACGTTAGCTCCTGGGACACCCGACAGATGTTTTTC. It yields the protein CACDTWGYVSSWDTRQMFF.

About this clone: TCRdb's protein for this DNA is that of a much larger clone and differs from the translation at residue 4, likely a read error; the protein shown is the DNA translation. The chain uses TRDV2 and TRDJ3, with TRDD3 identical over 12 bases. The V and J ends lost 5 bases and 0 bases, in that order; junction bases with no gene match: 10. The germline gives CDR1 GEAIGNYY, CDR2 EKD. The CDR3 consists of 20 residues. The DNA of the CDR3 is TGTGCCTGTGGCCCCCTGGGGGATACGCATCTCTCCTGGGACACCCGACAGATGTTTTTC. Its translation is CACGPLGDTHLSWDTRQMFF.

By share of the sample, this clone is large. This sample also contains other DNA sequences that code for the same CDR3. The CDR3 spells CACDTLGDALTAQLFF. The CDR3, as DNA: TGTGCCTGTGACACACTGGGGGATGCTTTGACAGCACAACTCTTCTTT. This chain links TRDV2 with TRDJ2, with 10 bases aligning to TRDD3. The germline V gene has CDR1 GEAIGNYY and CDR2 EKD. The CDR3 is made up of 16 amino acids. Germline trimming cut 1 base from V and 0 bases from J; bases unmatched to any gene: 1.

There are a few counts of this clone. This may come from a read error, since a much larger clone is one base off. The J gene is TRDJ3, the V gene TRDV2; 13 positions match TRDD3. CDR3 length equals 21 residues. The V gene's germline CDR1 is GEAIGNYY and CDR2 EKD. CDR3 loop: CACDTVLGDTRSSRDTRQMFF. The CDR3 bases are TGTGCCTGTGACACCGTACTGGGGGATACGCGAAGCTCCCGGGACACCCGACAGATGTTTTTC.

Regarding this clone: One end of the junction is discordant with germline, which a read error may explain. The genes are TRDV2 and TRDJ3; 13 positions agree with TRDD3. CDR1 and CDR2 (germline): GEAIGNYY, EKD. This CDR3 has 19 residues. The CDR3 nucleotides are TGTGCCTGTGACAGTACTGGGGGATACGCCTCCTGGGGCACCCGACAGACGTTTTTC. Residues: CACDSTGGYASWGTRQTFF.

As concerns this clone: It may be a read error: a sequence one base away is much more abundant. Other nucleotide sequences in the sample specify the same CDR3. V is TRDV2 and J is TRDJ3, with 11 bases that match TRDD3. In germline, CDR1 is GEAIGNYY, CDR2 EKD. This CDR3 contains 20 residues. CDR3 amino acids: CACDTLLGDMSSWDTRQMFF. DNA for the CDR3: TGTGCCTGTGACACCCTACTGGGGGATATGAGCTCCTGGGACACCCGCCAGATGTTTTTC.

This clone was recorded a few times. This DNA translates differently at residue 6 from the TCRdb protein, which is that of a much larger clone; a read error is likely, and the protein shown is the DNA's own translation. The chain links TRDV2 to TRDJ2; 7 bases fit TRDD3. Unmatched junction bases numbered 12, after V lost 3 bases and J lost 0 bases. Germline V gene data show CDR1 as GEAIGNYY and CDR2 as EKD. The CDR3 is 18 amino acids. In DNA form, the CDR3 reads TGTGCCTGTGACCCCACTCCGCGGGGGATGCCTTTGACAGCACAACTCTTCTTT. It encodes CACDPTPRGMPLTAQLFF.

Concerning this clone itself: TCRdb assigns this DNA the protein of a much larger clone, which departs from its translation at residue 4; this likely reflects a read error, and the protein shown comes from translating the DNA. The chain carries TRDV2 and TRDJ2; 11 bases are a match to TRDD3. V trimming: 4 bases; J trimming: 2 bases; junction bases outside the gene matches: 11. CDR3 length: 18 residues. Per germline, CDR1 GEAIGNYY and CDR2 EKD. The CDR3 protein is CACETVLGDNKLTAQLFF. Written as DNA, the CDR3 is TGTGCCTGTGAAACCGTACTGGGGGATAATAAATTGACAGCACAACTCTTCTTT.

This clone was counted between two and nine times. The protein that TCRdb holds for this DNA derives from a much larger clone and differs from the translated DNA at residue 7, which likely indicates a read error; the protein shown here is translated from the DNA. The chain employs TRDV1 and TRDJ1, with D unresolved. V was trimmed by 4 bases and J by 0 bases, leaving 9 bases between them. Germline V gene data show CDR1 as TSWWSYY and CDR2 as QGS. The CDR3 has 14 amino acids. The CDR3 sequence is CALGGTLYTDKLIF. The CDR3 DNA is TGTGCTCTTGGGGGGACTTTGTACACCGATAAACTCATCTTT.

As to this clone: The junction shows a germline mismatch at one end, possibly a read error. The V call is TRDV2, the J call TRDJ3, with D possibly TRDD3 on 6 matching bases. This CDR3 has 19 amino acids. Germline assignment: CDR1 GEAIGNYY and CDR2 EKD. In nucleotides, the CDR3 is TGTGCCTGTGACACCGCTGGGGTCACACTCCTTCGGGACGCCCGACAGATGTTTTTC. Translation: CACDTAGVTLLRDARQMFF.

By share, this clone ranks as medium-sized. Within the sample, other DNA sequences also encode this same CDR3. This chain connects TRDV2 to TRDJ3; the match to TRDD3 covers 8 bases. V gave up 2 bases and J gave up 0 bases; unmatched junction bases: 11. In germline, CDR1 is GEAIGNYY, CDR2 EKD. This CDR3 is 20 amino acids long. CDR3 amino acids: CACDSPPTGGSSWDTRQMFF. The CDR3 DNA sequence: TGTGCCTGTGACAGCCCCCCAACTGGGGGTTCCTCCTGGGACACCCGACAGATGTTTTTC.

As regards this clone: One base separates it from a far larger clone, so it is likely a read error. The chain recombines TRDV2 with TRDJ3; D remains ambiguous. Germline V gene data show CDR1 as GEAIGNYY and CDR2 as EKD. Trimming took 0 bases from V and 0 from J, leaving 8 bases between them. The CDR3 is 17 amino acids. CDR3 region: CACDTWESSWDTRQMFF. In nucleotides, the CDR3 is TGTGCCTGTGACACCTGGGAGAGCTCCTGGGACACCCGACAGATGTTTTTC.

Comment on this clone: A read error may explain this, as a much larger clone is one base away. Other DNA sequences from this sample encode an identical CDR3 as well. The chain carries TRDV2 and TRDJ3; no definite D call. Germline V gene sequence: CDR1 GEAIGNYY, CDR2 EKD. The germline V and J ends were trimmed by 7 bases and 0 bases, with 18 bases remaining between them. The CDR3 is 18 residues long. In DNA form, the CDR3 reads TGTGCCTGCGACCCCGGCGGTGGGCTCTCCTGGGACACCCGACAGATGTTTTTC. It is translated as CACDPGGGLSWDTRQMFF.

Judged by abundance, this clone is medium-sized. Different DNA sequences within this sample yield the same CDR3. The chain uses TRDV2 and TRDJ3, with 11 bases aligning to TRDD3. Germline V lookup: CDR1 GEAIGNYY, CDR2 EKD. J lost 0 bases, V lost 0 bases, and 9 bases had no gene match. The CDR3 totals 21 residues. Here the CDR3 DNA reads TGTGCCTGTGACACCGTTCTGGGGGATACTCCCAGCTCCTGGGACACCCGACAGATGTTTTTC. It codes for CACDTVLGDTPSSWDTRQMFF.

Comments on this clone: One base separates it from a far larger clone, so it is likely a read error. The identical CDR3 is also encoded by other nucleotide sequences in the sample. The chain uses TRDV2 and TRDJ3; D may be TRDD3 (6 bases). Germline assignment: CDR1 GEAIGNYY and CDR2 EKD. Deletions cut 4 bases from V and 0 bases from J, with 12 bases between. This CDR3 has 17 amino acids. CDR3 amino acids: CACDTTGSSWDTRQMFF. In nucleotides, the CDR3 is TGTGCCTGTGATACCACTGGGAGCTCCTGGGACACCCGACAGATGTTTTTC.

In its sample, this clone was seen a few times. In DNA form, the CDR3 reads TGTGCTCTTGGGGAAGTGTTACTAATCCCCACCGATAAACTCATCTTT. It specifies CALGEVLLIPTDKLIF. The J gene is TRDJ1, the V gene TRDV1; D not certain. The CDR3 sequence is 16 residues long. Germline values: CDR1 TSWWSYY, CDR2 QGS. The V gene lost 2 bases and the J gene lost 1 base, with 14 bases spanning the gap.

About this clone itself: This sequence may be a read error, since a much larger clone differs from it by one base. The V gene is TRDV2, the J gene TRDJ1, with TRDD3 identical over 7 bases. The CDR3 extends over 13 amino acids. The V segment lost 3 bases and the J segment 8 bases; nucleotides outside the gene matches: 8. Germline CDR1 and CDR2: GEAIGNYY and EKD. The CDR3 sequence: CACDVLGATKLIF. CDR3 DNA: TGTGCCTGTGACGTTCTGGGGGCTACGAAACTCATCTTT.

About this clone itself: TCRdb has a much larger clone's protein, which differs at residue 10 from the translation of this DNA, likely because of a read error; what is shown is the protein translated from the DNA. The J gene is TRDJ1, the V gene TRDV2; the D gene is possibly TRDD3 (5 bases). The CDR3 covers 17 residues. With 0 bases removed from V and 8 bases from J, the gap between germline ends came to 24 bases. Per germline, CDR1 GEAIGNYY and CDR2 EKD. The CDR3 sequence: CACDTVSRRVGFSKLIF. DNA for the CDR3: TGTGCCTGTGACACCGTCTCCCGACGTGTGGGATTCAGCAAACTCATCTTT.

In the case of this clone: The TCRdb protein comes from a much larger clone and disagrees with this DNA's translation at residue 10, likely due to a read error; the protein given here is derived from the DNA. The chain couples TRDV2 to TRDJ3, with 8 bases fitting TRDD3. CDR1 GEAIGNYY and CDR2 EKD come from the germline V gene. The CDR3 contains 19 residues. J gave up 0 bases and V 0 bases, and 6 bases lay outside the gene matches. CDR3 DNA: TGTGCCTGTGACACCGCTGGGGGAGGGATCTCCTGGGACACCCGACAGATGTTTTTC. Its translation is CACDTAGGGISWDTRQMFF.

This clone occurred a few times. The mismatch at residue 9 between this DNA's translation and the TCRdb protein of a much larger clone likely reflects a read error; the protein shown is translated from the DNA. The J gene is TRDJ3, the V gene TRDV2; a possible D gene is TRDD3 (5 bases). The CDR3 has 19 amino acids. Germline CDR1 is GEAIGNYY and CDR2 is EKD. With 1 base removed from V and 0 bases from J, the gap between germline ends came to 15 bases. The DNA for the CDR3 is TGTGCCTGTGACACAGCCGGGGGCACGAGCTCCTGGGACACCCGACAGATGTTTTTC. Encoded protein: CACDTAGGTSSWDTRQMFF.

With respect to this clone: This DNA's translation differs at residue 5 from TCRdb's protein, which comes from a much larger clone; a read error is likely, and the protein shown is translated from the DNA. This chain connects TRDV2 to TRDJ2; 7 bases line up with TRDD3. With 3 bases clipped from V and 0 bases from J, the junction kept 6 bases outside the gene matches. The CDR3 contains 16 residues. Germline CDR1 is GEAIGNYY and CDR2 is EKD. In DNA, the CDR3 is TGTGCCTGTGACGCCGTAGGGGATACTTTGACAGCACAACTCTTCTTT. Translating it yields CACDAVGDTLTAQLFF.

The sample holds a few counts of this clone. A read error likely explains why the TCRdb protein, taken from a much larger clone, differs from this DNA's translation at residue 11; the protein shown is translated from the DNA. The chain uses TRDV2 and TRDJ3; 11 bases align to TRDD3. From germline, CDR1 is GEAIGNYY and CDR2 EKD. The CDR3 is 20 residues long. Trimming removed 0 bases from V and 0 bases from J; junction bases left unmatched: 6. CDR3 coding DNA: TGTGCCTGTGACACCCTACTGGGGGATAAATGCTCCTGGGACACCCGACAGATGTTTTTC. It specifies CACDTLLGDKCSWDTRQMFF.

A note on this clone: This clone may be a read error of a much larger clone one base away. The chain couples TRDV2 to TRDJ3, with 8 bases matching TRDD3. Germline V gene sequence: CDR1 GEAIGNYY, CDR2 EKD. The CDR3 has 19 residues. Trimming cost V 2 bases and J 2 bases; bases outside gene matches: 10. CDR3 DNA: TGTGCCTGTGACATACTGGGGGCTCATGAAGCCTGGGACACCCGACAGATGTTTTTC. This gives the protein CACDILGAHEAWDTRQMFF.

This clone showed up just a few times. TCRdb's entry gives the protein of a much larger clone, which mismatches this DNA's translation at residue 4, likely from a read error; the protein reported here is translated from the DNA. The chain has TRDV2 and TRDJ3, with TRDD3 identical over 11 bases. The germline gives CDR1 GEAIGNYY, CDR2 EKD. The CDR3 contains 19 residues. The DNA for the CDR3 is TGTGCCTGTGGCACCGTGGGGGATACGCTCTCCTGGGACACCCGACAGATGTTTTTC. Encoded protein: CACGTVGDTLSWDTRQMFF.